The next 28 T cell receptor beta chains were all read from a single sample in a study of cytomegalovirus exposure and HLA in healthy donors. Measured with immunoSEQ multiplex PCR; TCRdb has only the in-frame clones, and not every one. Here the sample spans around 190,000 clones, about 82% being singletons. Sequencing was done on a sample of PBMCs. Receptors were obtained from a woman between 18 and 29 years old in good health and CMV-seronegative.

CDR3 in DNA: TGTGCCAGTAGTATCAGTAGCGGGGGGCCTAAAGGGCGGACCCAGTACTTC. It specifies CASSISSGGPKGRTQYF. The chain employs TRBV19 and TRBJ2-5; 10 nucleotides match TRBD2. CDR3 length: 17 amino acids. CDR1 is LNHDA and CDR2 is SQIVND in the germline V gene (reference sequence). Unmatched junction bases numbered 14, after V lost 3 bases and J lost 7 bases.

The chain joins TRBV7-6 to TRBJ2-5, with TRBD2 identical over 10 bases. CDR3 length: 16 residues. Germline V gene lookup returns CDR1 SGHVS and CDR2 FNYEAQ. With 2 bases clipped from V and 4 bases from J, the junction kept 7 bases outside the gene matches. CDR3: CASSLKLAGRRETQYF. The CDR3 DNA follows: TGTGCCAGCAGCTTAAAACTAGCGGGGAGAAGAGAGACCCAGTACTTC.

V is TRBV5-1 and J is TRBJ1-5; a possible D gene is TRBD1 (6 bases). Germline CDR1 SGHRS, CDR2 YFSETQ. The CDR3 length is 18 residues. Trimming removed 0 bases at V and 0 bases at J, with 16 bases between. The CDR3 region has the DNA TGCGCCAGCAGCTTGGGTTTCGGACAGTTCCATAGCAATCAGCCCCAGCATTTT. Amino acid sequence: CASSLGFGQFHSNQPQHF.

The rearrangement uses TRBV7-9 and TRBJ2-2, with 7 positions matching TRBD2. This CDR3 has 15 residues. Germline CDR1 is SEHNR and CDR2 is FQNEAQ (reference sequence). The trim removed 3 bases at V and 0 bases at J, leaving 1 base unmatched. The CDR3 DNA follows: TGTGCCAGCAGCTTCGGGGGGACGAACACCGGGGAGCTGTTTTTT. Protein product: CASSFGGTNTGELFF.

This clone has just one count. CDR3 bases: TGTGCCAGTAGTATTCGGGCAGGGCCTACCTACGAGCAGTACTTC. Residues: CASSIRAGPTYEQYF. The V call is TRBV19, the J call TRBJ2-7; the D gene is possibly TRBD1 (5 bases). V was trimmed by 3 bases and J by 2 bases, leaving 14 bases between them. Germline assignment: CDR1 LNHDA and CDR2 SQIVND (reference sequence). This CDR3 contains 15 residues.

V usage is TRBV27 and J usage is TRBJ1-2; the D is unclear. The CDR3 runs to 14 residues. The V end lost 5 bases, the J end lost 6 bases, and 16 bases lay between the germline ends. From germline, CDR1 is MNHEY and CDR2 SMNVEV (reference sequence). CDR3 sequence: CASSGARGGDGYTF. DNA of the CDR3: TGTGCCAGCAGTGGAGCGCGGGGAGGAGATGGCTACACCTTC.

V usage is TRBV18 and J usage is TRBJ2-5; no reliable D call. Germline V gene data show CDR1 as KGHSH and CDR2 as LQKENI. CDR3 length: 12 residues. Trimming stripped 3 bases from V and 5 bases from J, with 7 bases between. CDR3 sequence reads: CASSPTEETQYF. The CDR3 coding sequence is TGTGCCAGCTCACCCACTGAGGAGACCCAGTACTTC.

The CDR3, as DNA: TGTGCCAGCAGATCGACAGGGTGGGATACTGAAGCTTTCTTT. Its protein is CASRSTGWDTEAFF. V is TRBV28 and J is TRBJ1-1, with 7 nucleotides matching TRBD1. CDR1 is MDHEN and CDR2 is SYDVKM in the germline V gene. The CDR3 contains 14 residues. V shed 6 bases, J shed 5 bases, and the junction held 9 bases outside the gene matches.

V gene TRBV6-1 combines with J gene TRBJ2-3; D gene uncertain. Trimming shortened V by 10 bases and J by 3 bases, and 17 bases separated the two germline ends. Looked up from germline, CDR1 is MNHNS and CDR2 is SASEGT. The CDR3 loop spans 14 amino acids. CDR3 sequence (DNA): TGTGCCACCCGCGCTAGGTTCAGTACAGATACGCAGTATTTT. Residues: CATRARFSTDTQYF.

The V call is TRBV7-9, the J call TRBJ2-5; 7 positions match TRBD1. The CDR3 contains 14 residues. The V gene end was trimmed by 5 bases and the J gene end by 5 bases; junction bases not matched to a gene: 8. CDR1 is SEHNR and CDR2 is FQNEAQ in the germline V gene (reference sequence). For the CDR3, the DNA is TGTGCCAGCAGCCTCTCGACAGGGTTGGAGACCCAGTACTTC. Encoded protein: CASSLSTGLETQYF.

The chain carries TRBV2 and TRBJ1-2, with D unclear. CDR3 length equals 15 residues. Deletions cut 6 bases from V and 4 bases from J, with 18 bases between. Germline CDR1 reads SNHLY; CDR2 reads FYNNEI. In DNA, the CDR3 is TGTGCCAGCAGGAGGGCCAACTCCGCTAGCTATGGCTACACCTTC. This translates into CASRRANSASYGYTF.

This chain's CDR3 is CASTWDSTNEKLFF. The CDR3 bases are TGTGCCAGCACCTGGGACAGTACTAATGAAAAACTGTTTTTT. J is TRBJ1-4 and V is TRBV6-1, with 7 bases identical to TRBD1. The CDR3 length is 14 residues. Trimming took 7 bases from V and 2 from J; bases not matched to a gene: 4. Germline CDR1 reads MNHNS; CDR2 reads SASEGT.

The V and J genes are TRBV19 and TRBJ1-2; D remains unclear. V was clipped by 5 bases and J by 1 base, with 8 bases between them. The germline V gene encodes CDR1 LNHDA and CDR2 SQIVND (reference sequence). CDR3 length: 13 amino acids. CDR3 loop: CASSRGLNYGYTF. CDR3 in DNA: TGTGCCAGTAGTCGCGGCCTTAACTATGGCTACACCTTC. The complete variable domain, with remaining parts taken from reference TRBV19 and TRBJ1-2, reads DGGITQSPKYLFRKEGQNVTLSCEQNLNHDAMYWYRQDPGQGLRLIYYSQIVNDFQKGDIAEGYSVSREKKESFPLTVTSAQKNPTAFYLCASSRGLNYGYTFGSGTRLTVV.

A few counts support this clone. This rearrangement joins TRBV5-4 to TRBJ2-2; unclear D gene. From germline, CDR1 is SGHNT and CDR2 YYREEE (reference sequence). V was cut by 0 bases and J by 4 bases, with 4 bases left in between. CDR3 size: 13 residues. The CDR3 DNA is TGTGCCAGCAGCTTGGAGCCCACCGGGGAGCTGTTTTTT. Translated, it gives CASSLEPTGELFF.

Note on this clone: The same CDR3 is also encoded by other DNA sequences in this sample. This chain links TRBV5-1 with TRBJ1-2; the match to TRBD1 covers 9 bases. The CDR3 spans 15 residues. The junction had 3 bases not matched to a gene; V was cut back by 0 bases and J by 3 bases. CDR1 is SGHRS and CDR2 is YFSETQ in the germline V gene. This CDR3 reads CASSLARTGDYGYTF. The CDR3, as DNA: TGCGCCAGCAGCTTGGCCCGGACAGGGGACTATGGCTACACCTTC.

The V gene is TRBV10-2, the J gene TRBJ1-5; no clear D gene. The CDR3 spans 13 residues. Trimming pared 8 bases from V and 6 bases from J, leaving 14 bases between. CDR1 and CDR2 from the germline V gene are WSHSY and SAAADI. Written as DNA, the CDR3 is TGCGCCAGCCTATCAAATAGCGGTCAGCCCCAGCATTTT. It codes for CASLSNSGQPQHF.

The chain couples TRBV25-1 to TRBJ1-1, with D hard to call. Looked up from germline, CDR1 is MGHDK and CDR2 is SYGVNS. Trimming pared 5 bases from V and 2 bases from J, leaving 9 bases between. This CDR3 has 13 residues. The CDR3 sequence is CASSTGLNTEAFF. CDR3 coding DNA: TGTGCCAGCAGTACGGGTCTCAACACTGAAGCTTTCTTT.

This clone has just a few counts. This sequence joins TRBV7-8 and TRBJ2-7, with 7 bases matching TRBD2. Germline V CDR1 and CDR2: SGHVS, FQNEAQ. Losses at the gene ends were 2 bases for V and 2 bases for J; bases not matched to a gene: 9. The CDR3 has 16 amino acids. The chain's CDR3 is CASSLRLGGGPYEQYF. CDR3 DNA: TGTGCCAGCAGCTTACGCCTGGGGGGGGGTCCCTACGAGCAGTACTTC.

V is TRBV12-5 and J is TRBJ2-1; 7 nucleotides match TRBD2. V shed 6 bases and J 2 bases; nucleotides not matched to a gene: 4. This CDR3 region has 14 residues. The germline CDR1 and CDR2 sequences are LGHNT and FRNRAP. CDR3 sequence reads: CASGTGLTYNEQFF. CDR3 sequence (DNA): TGTGCTAGTGGGACGGGACTAACCTACAATGAGCAGTTCTTC.

This clone was observed a handful of times. The chain has TRBV5-1 and TRBJ1-2; D uncertain. Germline V gene lookup returns CDR1 SGHRS and CDR2 YFSETQ. Trimming pared 0 bases from V and 4 bases from J, leaving 7 bases between. The CDR3 runs 13 residues. The CDR3 spells CASSLGAGYGYTF. As DNA, the CDR3 is TGCGCCAGCAGCTTGGGGGCAGGCTATGGCTACACCTTC.

The chain carries TRBV6-1 and TRBJ1-1; D is ambiguous. V was trimmed by 1 base and J by 1 base, leaving 7 bases between them. CDR3 length: 14 residues. Germline V gene sequence: CDR1 MNHNS, CDR2 SASEGT. Written as DNA, the CDR3 is TGTGCCAGCAGTGAAGTAGCCGGGAACACTGAAGCTTTCTTT. The encoded protein is CASSEVAGNTEAFF.

The chain has TRBV18 and TRBJ1-3; D is perhaps TRBD1 (5 bases). V dropped 3 bases and J dropped 3 bases, with 18 bases sitting between them. The CDR3 is 17 amino acids. CDR1 and CDR2 from the germline V gene are KGHSH and LQKENI. The CDR3 sequence: CASSPTSGPPNGNTIYF. The DNA for the CDR3 is TGTGCCAGCTCACCCACGTCAGGGCCCCCCAATGGAAACACCATATATTTT.

The rearrangement uses TRBV6-5 and TRBJ2-7; possibly TRBD1 for D (6 bases). The CDR3 runs 15 residues. Looked up from germline, CDR1 is MNHEY and CDR2 is SVGAGI. V was trimmed by 0 bases and J by 0 bases, leaving 9 bases between them. The CDR3 sequence is CASSYSGQTSYEQYF. CDR3 in DNA: TGTGCCAGCAGTTACTCTGGACAGACCTCCTACGAGCAGTACTTC.

This clone showed up just once. The chain has TRBV27 and TRBJ2-3, with 9 bases fitting TRBD2. V lost 2 bases and J lost 1; bases outside the gene matches: 13. The germline V gene has CDR1 MNHEY and CDR2 SMNVEV (reference sequence). CDR3 size: 19 residues. CDR3 coding DNA: TGTGCCAGCAGTTTAGTTAGGGCGTTACCTAGCGGGGGCACAGATACGCAGTATTTT. Its translation is CASSLVRALPSGGTDTQYF.

The chain is built from TRBV15 and TRBJ1-4, with 10 positions matching TRBD1. J gave up 5 bases and V 9 bases, and 6 bases lay outside the gene matches. This CDR3 contains 14 residues. CDR1 and CDR2 (germline): LNHNV, YYDKDF (reference sequence). The CDR3 reads CATQPGQGNEKLFF. Here the CDR3 DNA reads TGTGCCACACAACCGGGACAGGGGAATGAAAAACTGTTTTTT.

This chain joins TRBV6-1 and TRBJ1-1; D remains unclear. Germline loops: CDR1 MNHNS, CDR2 SASEGT. CDR3 length equals 13 residues. V was cut by 0 bases and J by 8 bases, with 10 bases left in between. CDR3 nucleotide sequence: TGTGCCAGCAGTGAAGCACGGGCGGGAGAAGCTTTCTTT. It encodes CASSEARAGEAFF.

The genes are TRBV7-9 and TRBJ1-2; perhaps TRBD1 as D (6 bases). This CDR3 contains 16 residues. CDR1 is SEHNR, CDR2 FQNEAQ, per germline (reference sequence). V lost 4 bases, J lost 5 bases, and 20 bases lay in between. CDR3: CASSYWTVGVGYGYTF. In nucleotides, the CDR3 is TGTGCCAGCAGCTATTGGACAGTGGGGGTAGGTTATGGCTACACCTTC.

V is TRBV9 and J is TRBJ2-3, with D possibly matching TRBD2 (6 bases). Germline V lookup: CDR1 SGDLS, CDR2 YYNGEE. The CDR3 is 15 residues long. With 4 bases removed from V and 2 bases from J, the gap between germline ends came to 14 bases. CDR3 DNA: TGTGCCAGCAGCCCCGAGGCGGGGTTCACAGATACGCAGTATTTT. It translates to CASSPEAGFTDTQYF.